The clone carrying this T cell receptor (beta chain) was observed a few times. Its matching antigen is unknown. MiXCR, run by TCRdb on the 5' RACE reads, gives a single entry per CDR3 protein. The profile shows some 140,000 distinct CDR3 sequences, 8% to 9% of them singletons. The record originates from a study of CD8 T cells in ankylosing spondylitis. Study-wide findings and caveats: Disease-associated clonotypes exhibited CD8+ identity and were relatively infrequent in peripheral blood. Some of the motif variants had earlier been found in reactive arthritis patients' fluid and blood.

Germline V gene sequence: CDR1 SGHTA, CDR2 FQGTGA. V lost 5 bases and J lost 1, with 8 bases in between. This CDR3 region has 13 residues. The sequenced sample was synovial fluid, either unsorted or a sorted T cell fraction (not recorded which). The V gene is TRBV7-3, the J gene TRBJ1-2, with D uncertain. This receptor was obtained from a male donor with ankylosing spondylitis. The CDR3 spells CASSAVFNYGYTF. The CDR3 DNA reads TGTGCCAGCAGCGCCGTTTTTAACTATGGCTACACCTTC.